The 8 T cell receptor beta chains reported below all come from one sample, sequenced in a study of blood T cell repertoires in COVID-19 (dated by TCRdb to the early 2020s). The library came from the immunoSEQ multiplex PCR assay. TCRdb limited this immuneACCESS table to in-frame rearrangements with V and J called. A share of clones is missing; checked studies link under half to unresolved V genes, and the rest is unexplained. This sample holds approximately 440,000 clones; about 90% were observed only once. The top ten clonotypes cover about 0.6% of the sample. Sequenced material: PBMCs or T cells enriched from blood (not recorded which). Receptor source: a man younger than 35 who had recovered from COVID-19.

The chain recombines TRBV7-9 with TRBJ2-2; 12 positions agree with TRBD1. Germline assignment: CDR1 SEHNR and CDR2 FQNEAQ (reference sequence). The CDR3 is made up of 16 amino acids. The V and J ends lost 5 bases and 7 bases, in that order; junction bases with no gene match: 8. The chain's CDR3 is CASSPGTGGRHGELFF. The CDR3 region has the DNA TGTGCCAGCAGCCCGGGGACAGGGGGCCGTCACGGGGAGCTGTTTTTT.

This rearrangement joins TRBV3-1 (or the pseudogene TRBV3-2) to TRBJ2-1; the match to TRBD2 covers 13 bases. Germline loops: CDR1 LGHDT, CDR2 YNNKEL (reference sequence). The CDR3 runs to 16 residues. V lost 4 bases to trimming and J lost 7 bases; unmatched junction nucleotides: 7. CDR3 sequence: CASSPGGLAGWNEQFF. The CDR3 DNA reads as TGTGCCAGCAGCCCCGGGGGACTAGCGGGATGGAATGAGCAGTTCTTC.

The J gene is TRBJ2-3, the V gene TRBV7-9, with TRBD2 matching over 7 bases. V trimming: 5 bases; J trimming: 4 bases; junction bases outside the gene matches: 21. The germline V gene has CDR1 SEHNR and CDR2 FQNEAQ (reference sequence). The CDR3 spans 19 residues. CDR3 coding DNA: TGTGCCAGCAGCAATCATAGCGCGTTGGCGGGGGAGTGGGCAGATACGCAGTATTTT. This sequence encodes CASSNHSALAGEWADTQYF.

The chain combines TRBV3-1 (or the pseudogene TRBV3-2) with TRBJ2-6; 7 nucleotides agree with TRBD1. This CDR3 contains 15 residues. Per germline, CDR1 LGHDT and CDR2 YNNKEL (reference sequence). V gave up 4 bases and J gave up 2 bases; unmatched junction bases: 2. CDR3 sequence: CASSPQGAGANVLTF. The CDR3, as DNA: TGTGCCAGCAGCCCTCAGGGGGCTGGGGCCAACGTCCTGACTTTC.

A note on this clone: The germline gene is not matched at one end of the junction; a read error may be the cause. This chain connects TRBV29-1 to TRBJ1-4; D is undetermined. The CDR3 contains 15 residues. The germline V gene encodes CDR1 SQVTM and CDR2 ANQGSEA. The CDR3 region is CSVVEDLDGNEKLFF. The CDR3 DNA is TGCAGTGTTGTAGAAGACCTAGACGGGAACGAAAAACTGTTTTTT.

This chain joins TRBV7-8 and TRBJ2-1; possibly TRBD2 for D (5 bases). The germline V and J ends were trimmed by 4 bases and 8 bases, with 18 bases remaining between them. Per germline, CDR1 SGHVS and CDR2 FQNEAQ. The CDR3 sequence is 15 residues long. The CDR3 spells CASSSTGKKVDEQFF. In DNA, the CDR3 is TGTGCCAGCAGCTCTACCGGGAAAAAGGTCGATGAGCAGTTCTTC.

The chain links TRBV4-1 to TRBJ2-7; D is unresolved. Trimming cost V 0 bases and J 3 bases, with 12 bases left between them. The germline V gene has CDR1 MGHRA and CDR2 YSYEKL. This CDR3 comprises 15 residues. CDR3 sequence (DNA): TGCGCCAGCAGCCAAGAGCTGTCCGCCGGCTACGAGCAGTACTTC. This translates into CASSQELSAGYEQYF.

The chain is built from TRBV29-1 and TRBJ2-1; tentative D call: TRBD2 (5 bases). The CDR3 extends over 12 amino acids. Germline V CDR1 and CDR2: SQVTM, ANQGSEA. V was clipped by 0 bases and J by 8 bases, with 8 bases between them. The CDR3 loop is CSVEEGGYEQFF. In DNA, the CDR3 is TGCAGCGTTGAAGAAGGCGGGTATGAGCAGTTCTTC.